This entry features one T cell receptor (beta chain) sequence. The antigen is undetermined. The data are from a study of PD-1 blockade in classical Hodgkin lymphoma. Study overall: It was nivolumab at 3 mg/kg, given intravenously every 2 weeks, that patients received. Study results and limitations: Newly diagnosed patients reportedly had lower baseline TCR diversity than healthy donors. Patients starting nivolumab less than 1 year after ASCT had lower diversity and were excluded from later analyses. Lower baseline TCR diversity marked trial partial responders and progressors.

The data were produced by immunoSEQ multiplex PCR, yet TCRdb's version contains in-frame clones alone and is incomplete. Among approximately 80,000 clones listed, about nine tenths were seen once. All the patients suffered relapse after autologous stem cell transplantation, and brentuximab vedotin exposure differed. The starting material was peripheral blood mononuclear cells (PBMCs), obtained at baseline. The sequence was obtained from a human donor with classical Hodgkin lymphoma.

DNA of the CDR3: TGTGCCAGCAGCTTACGGGAGGACTATACCTACGAGCAGTACTTC. It encodes CASSLREDYTYEQYF. The chain recombines TRBV7-6 with TRBJ2-7, with 7 bases identical to TRBD2. Trimming at V came to 2 bases and at J to 2 bases, leaving 6 bases not matched to a gene. The CDR3 runs 15 residues. Looked up from germline, CDR1 is SGHVS and CDR2 is FNYEAQ.